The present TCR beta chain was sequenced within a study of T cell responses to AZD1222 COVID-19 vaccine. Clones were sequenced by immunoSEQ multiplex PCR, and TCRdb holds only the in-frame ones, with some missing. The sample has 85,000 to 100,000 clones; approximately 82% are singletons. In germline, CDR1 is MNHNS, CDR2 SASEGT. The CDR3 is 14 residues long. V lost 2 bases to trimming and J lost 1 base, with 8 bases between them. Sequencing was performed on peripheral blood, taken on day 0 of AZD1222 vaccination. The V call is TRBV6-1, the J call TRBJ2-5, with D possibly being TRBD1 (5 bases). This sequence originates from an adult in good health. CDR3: CASSESDTQETQYF. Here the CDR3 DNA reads TGTGCCAGCAGTGAATCGGACACCCAAGAGACCCAGTACTTC.